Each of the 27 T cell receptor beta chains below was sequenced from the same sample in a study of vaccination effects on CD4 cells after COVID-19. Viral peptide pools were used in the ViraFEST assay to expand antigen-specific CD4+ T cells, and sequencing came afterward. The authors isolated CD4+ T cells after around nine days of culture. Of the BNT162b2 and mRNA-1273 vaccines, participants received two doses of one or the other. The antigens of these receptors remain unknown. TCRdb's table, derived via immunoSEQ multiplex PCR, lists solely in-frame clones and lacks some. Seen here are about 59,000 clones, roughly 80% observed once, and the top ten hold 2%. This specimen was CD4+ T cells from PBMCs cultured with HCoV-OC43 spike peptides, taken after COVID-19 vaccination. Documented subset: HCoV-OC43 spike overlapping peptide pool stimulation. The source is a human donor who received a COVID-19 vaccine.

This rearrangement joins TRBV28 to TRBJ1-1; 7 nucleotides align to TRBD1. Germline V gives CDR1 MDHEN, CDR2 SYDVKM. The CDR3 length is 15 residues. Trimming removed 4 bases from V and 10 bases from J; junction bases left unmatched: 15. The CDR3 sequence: CASSSGGSRGWLAFF. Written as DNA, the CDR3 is TGTGCCAGCAGTTCTGGGGGGAGCAGGGGGTGGTTAGCTTTCTTT.

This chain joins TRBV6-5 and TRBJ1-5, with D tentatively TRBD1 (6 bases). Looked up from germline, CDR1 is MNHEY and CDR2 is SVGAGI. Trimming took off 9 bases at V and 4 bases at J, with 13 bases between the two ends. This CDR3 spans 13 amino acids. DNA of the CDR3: TGTGCCAGGTCGGAAGGGGGGAATCAGCCCCAGCATTTT. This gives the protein CARSEGGNQPQHF.

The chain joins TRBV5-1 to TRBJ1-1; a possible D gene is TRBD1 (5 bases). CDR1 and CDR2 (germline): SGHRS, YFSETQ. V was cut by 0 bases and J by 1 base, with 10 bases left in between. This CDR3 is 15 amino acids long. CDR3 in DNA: TGCGCCAGCAGCTTGGATCTCAGGGAGAACACTGAAGCTTTCTTT. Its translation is CASSLDLRENTEAFF.

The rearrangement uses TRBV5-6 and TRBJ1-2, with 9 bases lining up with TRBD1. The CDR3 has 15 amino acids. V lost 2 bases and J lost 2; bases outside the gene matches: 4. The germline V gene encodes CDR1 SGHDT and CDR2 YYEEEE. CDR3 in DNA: TGTGCCAGCAGCTTAGGGACAGGGTGGAACTATGGCTACACCTTC. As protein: CASSLGTGWNYGYTF.

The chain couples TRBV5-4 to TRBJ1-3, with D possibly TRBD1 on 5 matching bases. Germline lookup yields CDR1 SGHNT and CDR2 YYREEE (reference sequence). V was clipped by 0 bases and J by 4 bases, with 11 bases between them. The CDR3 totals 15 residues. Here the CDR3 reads CASSLAATAGNTIYF. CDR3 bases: TGTGCCAGCAGCTTGGCCGCGACAGCGGGAAACACCATATATTTT.

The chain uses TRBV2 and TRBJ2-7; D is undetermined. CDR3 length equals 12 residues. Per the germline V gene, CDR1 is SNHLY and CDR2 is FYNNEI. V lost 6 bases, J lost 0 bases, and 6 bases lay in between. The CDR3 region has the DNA TGTGCCAGCAGCTACAGCTCCTACGAGCAGTACGTC. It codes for CASSYSSYEQYV.

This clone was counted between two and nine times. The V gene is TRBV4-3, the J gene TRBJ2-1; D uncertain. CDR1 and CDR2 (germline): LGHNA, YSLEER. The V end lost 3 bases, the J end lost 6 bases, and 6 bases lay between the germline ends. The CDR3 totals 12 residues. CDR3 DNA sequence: TGCGCCAGCAGCCACCCCGGCAATGAGCAGTTCTTC. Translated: CASSHPGNEQFF.

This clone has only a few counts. The CDR3 reads CASSHPGQGFGNSPLHF. Here the CDR3 DNA reads TGTGCCAGCAGCCACCCGGGACAGGGGTTCGGTAATTCACCCCTCCACTTT. The chain has TRBV3-1 (or the pseudogene TRBV3-2) and TRBJ1-6, with 10 bases aligning to TRBD1. The junction had 8 bases not matched to a gene; V was cut back by 3 bases and J by 6 bases. The V gene's germline CDR1 is LGHDT and CDR2 YNNKEL (reference sequence). CDR3 length equals 17 residues.

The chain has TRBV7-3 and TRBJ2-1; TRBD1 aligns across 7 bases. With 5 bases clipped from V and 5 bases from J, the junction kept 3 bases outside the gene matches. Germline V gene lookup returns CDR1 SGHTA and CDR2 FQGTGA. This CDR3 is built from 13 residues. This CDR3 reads CASSPDRDNEQFF. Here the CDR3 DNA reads TGTGCCAGCAGCCCAGACAGGGACAATGAGCAGTTCTTC.

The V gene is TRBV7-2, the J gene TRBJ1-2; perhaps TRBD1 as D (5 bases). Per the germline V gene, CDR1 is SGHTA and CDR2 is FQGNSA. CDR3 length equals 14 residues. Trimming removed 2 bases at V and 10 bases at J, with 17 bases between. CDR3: CASSLSGGQFLYTF. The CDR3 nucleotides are TGTGCCAGCAGCTTAAGCGGAGGACAATTTCTCTACACCTTC.

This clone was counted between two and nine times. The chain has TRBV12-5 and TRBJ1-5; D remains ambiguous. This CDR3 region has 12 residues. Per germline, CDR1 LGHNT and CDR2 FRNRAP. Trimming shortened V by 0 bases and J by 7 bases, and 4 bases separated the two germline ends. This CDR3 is CASGLVRQPQHF. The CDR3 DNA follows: TGTGCTAGTGGTTTGGTACGGCAGCCCCAGCATTTT. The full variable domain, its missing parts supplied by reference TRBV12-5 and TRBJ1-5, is DARVTQTPRHKVTEMGQEVTMRCQPILGHNTVFWYRQTMMQGLELLAYFRNRAPLDDSGMPKDRFSAEMPDATLATLKIQPSEPRDSAVYFCASGLVRQPQHFGDGTRLSIL.

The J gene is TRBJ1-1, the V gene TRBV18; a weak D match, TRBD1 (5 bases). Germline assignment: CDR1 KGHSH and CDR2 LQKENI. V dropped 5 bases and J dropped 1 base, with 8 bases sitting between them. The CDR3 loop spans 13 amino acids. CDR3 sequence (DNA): TGTGCCAGCTCAACAGGACAGAACACTGAAGCTTTCTTT. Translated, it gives CASSTGQNTEAFF.

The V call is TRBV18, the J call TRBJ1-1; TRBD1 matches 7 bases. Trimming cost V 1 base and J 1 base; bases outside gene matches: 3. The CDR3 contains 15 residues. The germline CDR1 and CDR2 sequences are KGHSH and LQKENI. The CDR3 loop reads CASSPRQGENTEAFF. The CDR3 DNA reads TGTGCCAGCTCACCACGACAGGGAGAGAACACTGAAGCTTTCTTT.

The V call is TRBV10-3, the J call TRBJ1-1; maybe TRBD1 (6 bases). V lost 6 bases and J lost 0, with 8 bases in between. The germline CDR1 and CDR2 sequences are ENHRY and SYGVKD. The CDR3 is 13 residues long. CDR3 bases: TGTGCCATCAGGACAGGACTGAACACTGAAGCTTTCTTT. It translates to CAIRTGLNTEAFF.

In DNA, the CDR3 is TGTGCCAGCAGCCAGGACAGGAAAGAGACCCAGTACTTC. Translation: CASSQDRKETQYF. This chain connects TRBV5-4 to TRBJ2-5; 7 nucleotides align to TRBD1. This CDR3 spans 13 amino acids. V lost 4 bases, J lost 3 bases, and 3 bases stayed unmatched. Germline V gene sequence: CDR1 SGHNT, CDR2 YYREEE (reference sequence).

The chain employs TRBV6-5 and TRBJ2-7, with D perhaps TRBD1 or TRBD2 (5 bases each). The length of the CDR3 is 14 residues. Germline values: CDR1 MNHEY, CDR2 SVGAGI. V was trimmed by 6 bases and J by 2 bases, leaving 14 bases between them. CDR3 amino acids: CASRTQGVPYEQYV. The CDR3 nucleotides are TGTGCCAGCAGGACCCAGGGAGTACCCTACGAGCAGTACGTC.

CDR3 protein: CAAVGTGLYNEQFF. CDR3 nucleotides: TGTGCCGCCGTAGGGACAGGACTTTACAATGAGCAGTTCTTC. This chain links TRBV6-5 with TRBJ2-1; 8 bases line up with TRBD1. The germline V gene encodes CDR1 MNHEY and CDR2 SVGAGI. The CDR3 runs 14 residues. J was trimmed by 4 bases and V by 11 bases; bases with no gene match: 10.

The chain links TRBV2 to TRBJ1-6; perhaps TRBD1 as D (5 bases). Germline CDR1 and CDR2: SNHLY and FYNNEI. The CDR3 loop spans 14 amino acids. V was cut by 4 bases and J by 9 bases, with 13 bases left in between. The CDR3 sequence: CASSGMGGGSPLHF. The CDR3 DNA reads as TGTGCCAGCAGTGGAATGGGGGGGGGTTCACCCCTCCACTTT.

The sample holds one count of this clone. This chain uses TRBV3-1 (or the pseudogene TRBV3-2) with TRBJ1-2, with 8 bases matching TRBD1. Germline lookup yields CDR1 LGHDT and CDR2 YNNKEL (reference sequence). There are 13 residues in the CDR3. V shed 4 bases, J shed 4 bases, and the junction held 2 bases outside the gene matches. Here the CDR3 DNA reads TGTGCCAGCAGCCGAGGGACAGGCTATGGCTACACCTTC. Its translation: CASSRGTGYGYTF.

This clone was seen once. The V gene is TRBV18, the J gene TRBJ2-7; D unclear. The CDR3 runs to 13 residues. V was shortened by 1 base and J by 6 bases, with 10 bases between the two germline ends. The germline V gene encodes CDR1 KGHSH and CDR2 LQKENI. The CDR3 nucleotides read TGTGCCAGCTCACCACAGGGATTCCGCGAGCAGTACGTC. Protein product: CASSPQGFREQYV.

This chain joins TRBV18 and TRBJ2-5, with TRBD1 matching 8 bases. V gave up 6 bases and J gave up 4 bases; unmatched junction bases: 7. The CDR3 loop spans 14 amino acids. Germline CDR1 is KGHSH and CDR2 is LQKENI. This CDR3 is CASSPDRAGETQYF. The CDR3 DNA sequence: TGTGCCAGCTCTCCGGACAGGGCAGGAGAGACCCAGTACTTC. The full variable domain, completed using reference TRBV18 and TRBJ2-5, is NAGVMQNPRHLVRRRGQEARLRCSPMKGHSHVYWYRQLPEEGLKFMVYLQKENIIDESGMPKERFSAEFPKEGPSILRIQQVVRGDSAAYFCASSPDRAGETQYFGPGTRLLVL.

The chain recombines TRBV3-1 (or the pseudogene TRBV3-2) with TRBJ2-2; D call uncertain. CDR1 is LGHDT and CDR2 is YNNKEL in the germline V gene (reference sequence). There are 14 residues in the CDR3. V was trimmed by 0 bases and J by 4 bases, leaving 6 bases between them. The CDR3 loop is CASSQDLSTGELFF. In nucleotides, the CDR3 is TGTGCCAGCAGCCAAGATTTGTCCACCGGGGAGCTGTTTTTT.

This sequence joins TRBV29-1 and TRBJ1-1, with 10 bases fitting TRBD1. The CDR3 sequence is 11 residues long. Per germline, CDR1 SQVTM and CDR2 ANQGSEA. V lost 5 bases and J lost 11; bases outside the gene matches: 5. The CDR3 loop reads CSVPGQGLAFF. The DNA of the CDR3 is TGCAGCGTTCCGGGACAGGGGTTGGCTTTCTTT. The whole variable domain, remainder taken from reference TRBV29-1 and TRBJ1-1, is SAVISQKPSRDICQRGTSLTIQCQVDSQVTMMFWYRQQPGQSLTLIATANQGSEATYESGFVIDKFPISRPNLTFSTLTVSNMSPEDSSIYLCSVPGQGLAFFGQGTRLTVV.

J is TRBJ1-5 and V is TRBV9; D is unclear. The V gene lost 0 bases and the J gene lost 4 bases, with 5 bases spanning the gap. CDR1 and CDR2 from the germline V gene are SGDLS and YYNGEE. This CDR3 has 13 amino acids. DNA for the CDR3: TGTGCCAGCAGCGTAGGCCCAAATCAGCCCCAGCATTTT. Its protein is CASSVGPNQPQHF.

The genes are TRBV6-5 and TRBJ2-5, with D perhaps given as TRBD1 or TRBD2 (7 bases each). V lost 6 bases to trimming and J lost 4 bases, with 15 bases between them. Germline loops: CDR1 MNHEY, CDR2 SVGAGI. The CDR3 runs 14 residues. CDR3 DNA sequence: TGTGCCAGCAGCTCCGCCAGGGGGGGAGAGACCCAGTACTTC. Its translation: CASSSARGGETQYF.

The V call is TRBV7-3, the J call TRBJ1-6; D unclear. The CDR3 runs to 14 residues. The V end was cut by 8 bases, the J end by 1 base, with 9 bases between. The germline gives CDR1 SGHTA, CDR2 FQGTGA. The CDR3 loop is CASGMGSYNSPLHF. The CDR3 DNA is TGTGCCAGCGGGATGGGATCCTATAATTCACCCCTCCACTTT.

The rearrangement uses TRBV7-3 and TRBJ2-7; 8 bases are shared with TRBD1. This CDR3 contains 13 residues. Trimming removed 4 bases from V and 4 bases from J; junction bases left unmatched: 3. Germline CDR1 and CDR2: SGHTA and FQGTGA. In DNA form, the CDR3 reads TGTGCCAGCAGCTACGACAGGGGATACGAGCAGTACGTC. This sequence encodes CASSYDRGYEQYV.